Below, 15 T cell receptor beta chains from the same sample are listed, as sequenced in a study of shared clonotypes between healthy human individuals. Sequenced by immunoSEQ multiplex PCR; TCRdb stores in-frame clones only, minus some. Of over 400,000 clones in the sample, roughly 80% were seen once. Input material: PBMCs. These receptors came from a woman aged 40 to 50 in good health. Some clones in this sample may be carry-over from other donors' samples.

The chain recombines TRBV25-1 with TRBJ2-2, with 9 bases fitting TRBD1. This CDR3 spans 16 amino acids. J lost 2 bases, V lost 1 base, and 2 bases had no gene match. CDR1 and CDR2 (germline): MGHDK, SYGVNS. The CDR3 here is CASSEWGQGNTGELFF. The CDR3 region has the DNA TGTGCCAGCAGTGAATGGGGACAGGGTAACACCGGGGAGCTGTTTTTT.

The CDR3 protein is CASSIGVPGVGTGELFF. CDR3 nucleotides: TGTGCCAGTAGTATCGGGGTCCCTGGTGTAGGCACCGGGGAGCTGTTTTTT. The gene calls are TRBV19 and TRBJ2-2, with D perhaps matching TRBD2 (5 bases). V was shortened by 3 bases and J by 4 bases, with 18 bases between the two germline ends. CDR3 length: 17 amino acids. Germline loops: CDR1 LNHDA, CDR2 SQIVND (reference sequence).

About this clone itself: The likely explanation is a read error, given a far larger clone one base away. The V call is TRBV7-8, the J call TRBJ2-5, with D possibly being TRBD2 (6 bases). CDR1 and CDR2 from the germline V gene are SGHVS and FQNEAQ. This CDR3 comprises 17 residues. V was cut by 1 base and J by 4 bases, with 19 bases left in between. CDR3 nucleotides: TGTGCCAGCAGCTTAGTCCGTCGGCGGGGCGGTGGAGAGACCCAGTACTTC. Amino acid sequence: CASSLVRRRGGGETQYF.

This clone was observed a few times. The likely explanation is a read error, given a far larger clone one base away. The chain employs TRBV4-1 and TRBJ2-7; 9 bases match TRBD1. The CDR3 loop spans 15 amino acids. CDR1 is MGHRA, CDR2 YSYEKL, per germline. Here the CDR3 reads CVSSRLGDRAYEQYF. The CDR3 nucleotides are TGCGTCAGCAGCCGGTTAGGGGACAGGGCCTATGAGCAGTACTTC.

This clone came up once. The CDR3 DNA is TGTGCCAGCAGGAGACAGGCTACCTACGAGCAGTACTTC. Protein: CASRRQATYEQYF. The V and J genes are TRBV6-5 and TRBJ2-7, with D possibly being TRBD1 (6 bases). There are 13 residues in the CDR3. CDR1 MNHEY and CDR2 SVGAGI come from the germline V gene. Trimming took off 6 bases at V and 2 bases at J, with 11 bases between the two ends.

On this clone: A much bigger clone sits one base away, suggesting this may be a read error. The chain combines TRBV11-2 with TRBJ2-1; TRBD2 might be the D (6 bases). The ends were cut back, 2 bases at V and 12 bases at J, with 20 bases in the middle. Germline V gene data show CDR1 as SGHAT and CDR2 as FQNNGV. The CDR3 loop spans 15 amino acids. Here the CDR3 DNA reads TGTGCCAGCAGCTTATTGGTAGTAGGGCGAGCGGGGCAGTTCTTC. Amino acids: CASSLLVVGRAGQFF.

This clone appeared many times. J is TRBJ2-1 and V is TRBV19; 7 bases match TRBD2. The ends lost 1 base at V and 6 bases at J; junction bases unmatched: 15. The CDR3 contains 18 residues. From germline, CDR1 is LNHDA and CDR2 SQIVND (reference sequence). CDR3 sequence (DNA): TGTGCCAGTAGTATAGGCCAGTTCAGCGGGAACCTGTTCAATGAGCAGTTCTTC. Translated, it gives CASSIGQFSGNLFNEQFF.

The V gene is TRBV5-1, the J gene TRBJ2-1; TRBD1 aligns across 9 bases. The germline CDR1 and CDR2 sequences are SGHRS and YFSETQ. The junction had 2 bases not matched to a gene; V was cut back by 4 bases and J by 0 bases. The CDR3 spans 15 residues. DNA of the CDR3: TGCGCCAGCAGCGTGACAGGGGGCTCCTACAATGAGCAGTTCTTC. It codes for CASSVTGGSYNEQFF.

The sample holds one count of this clone. CDR3 DNA: TGCAGCGTTGATCGGTTGGGACAGGGAACAGATACGCAGTATTTT. As protein: CSVDRLGQGTDTQYF. The V gene is TRBV29-1, the J gene TRBJ2-3; 9 bases align to TRBD1. The length of the CDR3 is 15 residues. Per the germline V gene, CDR1 is SQVTM and CDR2 is ANQGSEA. J gave up 3 bases and V 3 bases, and 7 bases lay outside the gene matches.

This chain uses TRBV2 with TRBJ2-7, with no clear D. Germline CDR1 and CDR2: SNHLY and FYNNEI. The CDR3 is 12 residues long. With 7 bases removed from V and 5 bases from J, the gap between germline ends came to 12 bases. CDR3 DNA sequence: TGTGCCAGCACGAGACTTGAAAACGAGCAGTACTTC. Residues: CASTRLENEQYF.

The chain combines TRBV19 with TRBJ1-1; 11 nucleotides align to TRBD1. V shed 6 bases and J 6 bases; nucleotides not matched to a gene: 6. The V gene's germline CDR1 is LNHDA and CDR2 SQIVND (reference sequence). The CDR3 length is 14 residues. The CDR3 is CASRRTGGSPEAFF. As DNA, the CDR3 is TGTGCCAGTAGAAGGACAGGGGGCTCGCCTGAAGCTTTCTTT. The whole variable domain, remainder taken from reference TRBV19 and TRBJ1-1, is DGGITQSPKYLFRKEGQNVTLSCEQNLNHDAMYWYRQDPGQGLRLIYYSQIVNDFQKGDIAEGYSVSREKKESFPLTVTSAQKNPTAFYLCASRRTGGSPEAFFGQGTRLTVV.

The chain joins TRBV20-1 to TRBJ2-1; no reliable D call. Germline CDR1 reads DFQATT; CDR2 reads SNEGSKA (reference sequence). Trimming shortened V by 3 bases and J by 6 bases, and 6 bases separated the two germline ends. CDR3 length equals 11 residues. The CDR3 DNA reads as TGCAGTGCTAGTTTGAGCAATGAGCAGTTCTTC. Its protein is CSASLSNEQFF.

This clone showed up just once. The chain links TRBV9 to TRBJ1-2, with D hard to call. The CDR3 sequence is 13 residues long. With 5 bases removed from V and 3 bases from J, the gap between germline ends came to 11 bases. Germline lookup yields CDR1 SGDLS and CDR2 YYNGEE. For the CDR3, the DNA is TGTGCCAGCAGTCGAAATGTTGACTATGGCTACACCTTC. Protein product: CASSRNVDYGYTF.

Turning to this clone: A much larger clone is a single base away; this may be a read error. The chain links TRBV11-2 to TRBJ2-5; either TRBD1 or TRBD2 may fit D (5 bases each). V was pared by 5 bases and J by 3 bases, with 19 bases between. The CDR3 is 16 residues long. Looked up from germline, CDR1 is SGHAT and CDR2 is FQNNGV. CDR3 sequence: CASSHVGWGYKETQYF. The CDR3 bases are TGTGCCAGCAGCCATGTGGGGTGGGGGTATAAAGAGACCCAGTACTTC. Using reference TRBV11-2 and TRBJ2-5 for the parts outside the CDR3, the full variable domain is EAGVAQSPRYKIIEKRQSVAFWCNPISGHATLYWYQQILGQGPKLLIQFQNNGVVDDSQLPKDRFSAERLKGVDSTLKIQPAKLEDSAVYLCASSHVGWGYKETQYFGPGTRLLVL.

As regards this clone: With only one base between it and a far larger clone, this is likely a read error. The same CDR3 also results from other DNA sequences found in this sample. This chain links TRBV19 with TRBJ1-1, with 8 bases lining up with TRBD1. Trimming at V came to 3 bases and at J to 5 bases, leaving 11 bases not matched to a gene. CDR3 length equals 16 residues. Per the germline V gene, CDR1 is LNHDA and CDR2 is SQIVND (reference sequence). The CDR3 region is CASSMRTGWENTEAFF. The CDR3 region has the DNA TGTGCCAGTAGTATGAGGACAGGGTGGGAGAATACTGAAGCTTTCTTT.